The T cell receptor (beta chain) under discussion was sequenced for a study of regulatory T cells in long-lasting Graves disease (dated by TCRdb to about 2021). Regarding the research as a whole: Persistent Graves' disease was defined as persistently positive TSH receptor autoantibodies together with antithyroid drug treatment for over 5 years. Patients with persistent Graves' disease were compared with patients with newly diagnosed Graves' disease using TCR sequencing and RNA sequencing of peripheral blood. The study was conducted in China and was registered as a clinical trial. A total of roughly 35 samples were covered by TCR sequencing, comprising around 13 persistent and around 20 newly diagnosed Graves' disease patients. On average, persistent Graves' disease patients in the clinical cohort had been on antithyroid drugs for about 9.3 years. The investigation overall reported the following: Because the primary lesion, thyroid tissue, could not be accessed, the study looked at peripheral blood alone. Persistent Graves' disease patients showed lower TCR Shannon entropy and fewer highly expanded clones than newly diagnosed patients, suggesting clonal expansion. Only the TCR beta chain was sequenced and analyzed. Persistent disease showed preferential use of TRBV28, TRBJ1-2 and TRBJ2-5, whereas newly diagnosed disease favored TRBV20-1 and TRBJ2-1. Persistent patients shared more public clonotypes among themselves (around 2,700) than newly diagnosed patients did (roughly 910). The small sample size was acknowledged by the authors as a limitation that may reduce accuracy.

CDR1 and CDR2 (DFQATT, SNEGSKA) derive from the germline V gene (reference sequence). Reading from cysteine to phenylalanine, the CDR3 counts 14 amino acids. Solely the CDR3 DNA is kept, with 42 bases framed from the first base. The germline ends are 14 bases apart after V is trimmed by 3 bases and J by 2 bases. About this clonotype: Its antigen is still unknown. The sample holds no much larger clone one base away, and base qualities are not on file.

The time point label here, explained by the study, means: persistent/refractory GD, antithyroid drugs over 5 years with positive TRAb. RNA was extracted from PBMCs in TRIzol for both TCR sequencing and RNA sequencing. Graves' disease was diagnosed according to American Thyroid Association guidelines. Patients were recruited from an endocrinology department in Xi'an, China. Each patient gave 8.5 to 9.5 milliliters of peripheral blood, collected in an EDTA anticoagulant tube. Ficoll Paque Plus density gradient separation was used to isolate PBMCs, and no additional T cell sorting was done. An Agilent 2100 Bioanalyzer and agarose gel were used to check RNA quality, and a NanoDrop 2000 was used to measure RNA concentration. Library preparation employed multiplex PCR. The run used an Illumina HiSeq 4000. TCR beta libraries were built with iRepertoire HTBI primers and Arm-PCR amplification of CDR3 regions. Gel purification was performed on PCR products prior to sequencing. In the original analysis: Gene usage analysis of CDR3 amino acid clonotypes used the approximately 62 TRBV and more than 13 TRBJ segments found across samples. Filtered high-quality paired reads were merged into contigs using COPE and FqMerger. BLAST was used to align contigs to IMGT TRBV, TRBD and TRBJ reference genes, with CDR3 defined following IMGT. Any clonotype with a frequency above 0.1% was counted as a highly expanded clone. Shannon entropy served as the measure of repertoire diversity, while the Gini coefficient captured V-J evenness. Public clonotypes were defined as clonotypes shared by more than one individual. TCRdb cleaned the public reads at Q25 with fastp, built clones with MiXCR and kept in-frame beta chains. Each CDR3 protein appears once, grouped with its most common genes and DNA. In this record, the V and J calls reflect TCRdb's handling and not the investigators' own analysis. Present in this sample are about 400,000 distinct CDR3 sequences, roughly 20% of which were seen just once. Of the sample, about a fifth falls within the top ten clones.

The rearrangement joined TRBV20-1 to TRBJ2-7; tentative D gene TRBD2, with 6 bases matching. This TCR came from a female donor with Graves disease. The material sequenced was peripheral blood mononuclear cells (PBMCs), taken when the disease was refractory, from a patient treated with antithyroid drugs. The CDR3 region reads CSASSGGATYEQYF. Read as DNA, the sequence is TGCAGTGCTAGCTCTGGCGGGGCTACCTACGAGCAGTACTTC.